Sequencing of this T cell receptor (beta chain) was carried out in a study of response to subunit inactivated influenza vaccine. TCRdb independently ran MiXCR on the RT-PCR reads; one entry per CDR3 protein. Among under 550,000 distinct CDR3 sequences listed, 7.5% to 8.5% were seen once. The V end lost 1 base, the J end lost 2 bases, and 11 bases lay between the germline ends. The germline V gene has CDR1 SGHTA and CDR2 FQGNSA. The CDR3 sequence is 15 residues long. The TCR sequence derives from a man aged 50-75 years who received an inactivated influenza vaccine. The V call is TRBV7-2, the J call TRBJ2-5; D is uncertain. Sequenced here: PBMCs from blood, sampled around 25 months after vaccination. The CDR3, as DNA: TGTGCCAGCAGCTTAGACGTAAGCAATCAAGAGACCCAGTACTTC. Translating gives CASSLDVSNQETQYF.